The 17 T cell receptor beta chains reported below all come from one sample, sequenced in a study of shared T cell receptors in the human thymus. Assay: immunoSEQ multiplex PCR; the TCRdb copy retains only in-frame clones and omits some. The table lists roughly 500,000 clones, approximately 80% of them singletons. These records were also assigned to another study, of human thymus T cells.

Sequences were obtained from thymocytes. The receptors originated from a boy younger than two with a congenital heart defect.

The V and J genes are TRBV28 and TRBJ1-5, with 7 bases identical to TRBD1. The CDR3 sequence is 17 residues long. J lost 0 bases, V lost 4 bases, and 9 bases had no gene match. CDR1 and CDR2 (germline): MDHEN, SYDVKM. The DNA for the CDR3 is TGTGCCAGCAGTTCCTCGGGACAGAACTATAGCAATCAGCCCCAGCATTTT. Residues: CASSSSGQNYSNQPQHF.

The chain employs TRBV30 and TRBJ2-1; 7 bases align to TRBD2. This CDR3 comprises 16 residues. The V segment lost 0 bases and the J segment 4 bases; nucleotides outside the gene matches: 9. Per germline, CDR1 GTSNPN and CDR2 SVGIG (reference sequence). Written as DNA, the CDR3 is TGTGCCTGGAGTGTAAGGGTTTTGGGGGGGTACAATGAGCAGTTCTTC. Amino acid sequence: CAWSVRVLGGYNEQFF.

J is TRBJ2-3 and V is TRBV4-3, with 7 positions matching TRBD2. Germline values: CDR1 LGHNA, CDR2 YSLEER. The CDR3 is 17 residues long. V dropped 0 bases and J dropped 4; count of bases not matched to a gene: 10. The CDR3 loop reads CASSQDAGAGEPDTQYF. As DNA, the CDR3 is TGCGCCAGCAGCCAAGATGCCGGGGCGGGAGAACCAGATACGCAGTATTTT.

The V and J genes are TRBV4-1 and TRBJ2-1; 9 positions match TRBD1. J gave up 1 base and V 1 base, and 2 bases lay outside the gene matches. CDR1 and CDR2 from the germline V gene are MGHRA and YSYEKL. This CDR3 is 16 amino acids long. CDR3 nucleotides: TGCGCCAGCAGCCAAGTGACAGGGGGGTCCTACAATGAGCAGTTCTTC. Translated, it gives CASSQVTGGSYNEQFF.

V gene TRBV11-3 combines with J gene TRBJ2-7; D may be TRBD2 (5 bases). The CDR3 covers 14 residues. CDR1 is SGHNT and CDR2 is YENEEA in the germline V gene. V was trimmed by 5 bases and J by 3 bases, leaving 14 bases between them. CDR3: CASSRDSAVYEQYF. CDR3 bases: TGTGCCAGCAGCCGAGACTCAGCGGTCTACGAGCAGTACTTC.

CDR3 DNA sequence: TGTGCCAGCAGCCCGGGACTAGATACTTACGAGCAGTACTTC. The encoded protein is CASSPGLDTYEQYF. The rearrangement uses TRBV9 and TRBJ2-7; 8 bases match TRBD2. Germline lookup yields CDR1 SGDLS and CDR2 YYNGEE. Losses at the gene ends were 4 bases for V and 4 bases for J; bases not matched to a gene: 7. The CDR3 has 14 residues.

This sequence joins TRBV6-5 and TRBJ2-7, with 10 bases fitting TRBD1. The CDR3 extends over 14 amino acids. Germline V CDR1 and CDR2: MNHEY, SVGAGI. The J segment lost 5 bases and the V segment lost 4 bases, leaving 5 bases of the junction unmatched. For the CDR3, the DNA is TGTGCCAGCAGTTCCGGGACAGGGGACGACGAGCAGTACTTC. It translates to CASSSGTGDDEQYF.

The chain has TRBV4-1 and TRBJ2-2; 8 positions agree with TRBD1. Germline trimming cut 5 bases from V and 2 bases from J; bases unmatched to any gene: 1. Germline V gene lookup returns CDR1 MGHRA and CDR2 YSYEKL. This CDR3 has 14 amino acids. DNA of the CDR3: TGCGCCAGCAGCGGACAGGGCAACACCGGGGAGCTGTTTTTT. It yields the protein CASSGQGNTGELFF.

The rearrangement links TRBV6-5 to TRBJ2-3; 9 bases agree with TRBD2. After removal of 2 bases from V and 2 bases from J, the junction contained 5 bases not matched to a gene. Germline V CDR1 and CDR2: MNHEY, SVGAGI. CDR3 length: 16 residues. The CDR3 protein is CASSYELAGLTDTQYF. DNA for the CDR3: TGTGCCAGCAGTTACGAACTAGCGGGCCTCACAGATACGCAGTATTTT.

The V gene is TRBV19, the J gene TRBJ1-3, with D tentatively TRBD1 (5 bases). Trimming left V 7 bases short and J 0 bases short, with 13 bases between. Germline V gives CDR1 LNHDA, CDR2 SQIVND (reference sequence). The length of the CDR3 is 15 residues. Here the CDR3 reads CASMGGSGSGNTIYF. In DNA form, the CDR3 reads TGTGCCAGTATGGGGGGGTCGGGCTCTGGAAACACCATATATTTT.

The chain joins TRBV6-4 to TRBJ2-1; possibly TRBD2 for D (6 bases). From germline, CDR1 is MRHNA and CDR2 SNTAGT. The CDR3 runs to 14 residues. The ends were cut back, 3 bases at V and 3 bases at J, with 9 bases in the middle. CDR3 loop: CASSETRDYNEQFF. The CDR3 DNA follows: TGTGCCAGCAGTGAGACGCGGGACTACAATGAGCAGTTCTTC.

The chain is built from TRBV10-3 and TRBJ2-7; the D gene is possibly TRBD2 (5 bases). This CDR3 is 13 amino acids long. Per germline, CDR1 ENHRY and CDR2 SYGVKD. V lost 6 bases to trimming and J lost 6 bases, with 15 bases between them. The CDR3 here is CAISGGLWGEQYF. In nucleotides, the CDR3 is TGTGCCATCAGCGGCGGGCTTTGGGGCGAGCAGTACTTC.

The V and J genes are TRBV25-1 and TRBJ1-1; D ambiguous. Trimming shortened V by 5 bases and J by 0 bases, and 4 bases separated the two germline ends. Germline CDR1 and CDR2: MGHDK and SYGVNS. The CDR3 contains 12 residues. CDR3 loop: CASSQVNTEAFF. The CDR3 nucleotides read TGTGCCAGCAGTCAGGTGAACACTGAAGCTTTCTTT.

The chain has TRBV9 and TRBJ1-2; possible D gene TRBD1, 5 bases. CDR3 size: 16 residues. In germline, CDR1 is SGDLS, CDR2 YYNGEE. Between the trimmed V and J ends, which lost 0 bases and 6 bases, there was a span of 18 bases. The CDR3 reads CASSVVGGGRSDGYTF. The CDR3 DNA reads TGTGCCAGCAGCGTAGTTGGGGGAGGGAGGTCCGATGGCTACACCTTC.

This clone has only a few counts. The genes are TRBV5-5 and TRBJ1-3; D is ambiguous. CDR1 SGHKS and CDR2 YYEKEE come from the germline V gene (reference sequence). The CDR3 is 16 amino acids. Between the trimmed V and J ends, which lost 1 base and 0 bases, there was a span of 11 bases. The CDR3 DNA is TGTGCCAGCAGCTTGATGGCAGGCTCCTCTGGAAACACCATATATTTT. This sequence encodes CASSLMAGSSGNTIYF. Drawing the rest from reference TRBV5-5 and TRBJ1-3, the complete variable domain is DAGVTQSPTHLIKTRGQQVTLRCSPISGHKSVSWYQQVLGQGPQFIFQYYEKEERGRGNFPDRFSARQFPNYSSELNVNALLLGDSALYLCASSLMAGSSGNTIYFGEGSWLTVV.

The gene calls are TRBV7-2 and TRBJ2-7, with TRBD2 matching over 11 bases. This CDR3 is 17 amino acids long. Germline V gene data show CDR1 as SGHTA and CDR2 as FQGNSA. V lost 2 bases to trimming and J lost 5 bases; unmatched junction nucleotides: 11. The CDR3 coding sequence is TGTGCCAGCAGCTTAAATAGCGGGAGGGGTAGATGCCACGAGCAGTACTTC. This codes for CASSLNSGRGRCHEQYF.

The V gene is TRBV6-1, the J gene TRBJ2-7; D is uncertain. The V and J ends lost 7 bases and 2 bases respectively, with 12 bases between them. The CDR3 has 13 amino acids. The germline V gene encodes CDR1 MNHNS and CDR2 SASEGT. Here the CDR3 reads CASTLRTTYEQYF. The CDR3 region has the DNA TGTGCCAGCACCCTTCGCACTACCTACGAGCAGTACTTC.